The subject of this entry is one TCR beta chain. Its antigen is not identified. Germline V gives CDR1 LGHDT, CDR2 YNNKEL (reference sequence). CDR3 length: 21 amino acids. Trimming took 0 bases from V and 2 from J; bases not matched to a gene: 12. This specimen belongs to a study of CD8 T cells in Susac syndrome. Overall study: Patients with Susac syndrome were therapy-naive, treated with corticosteroids, or treated with intravenous immunoglobulin alone when blood was collected.

RNA amounts of roughly 0.5 to 1 ug underwent reverse transcription with random hexamers. The amplification used immunoSEQ multiplex PCR on TCR beta CDR3; it spanned 54 Vbeta and 13 Jbeta. Each CDR3 protein is one row after TCRdb ran MiXCR on the immunoSEQ multiplex PCR reads. The table records 200,000 or so distinct CDR3 sequences, 85% to 95% of them present only once. Whole-study results and caveats: In total CD8+ repertoires, 15 to 20 Susac-specific public clones were found, and five or six in CD8+ TEMRA repertoires.

V gene TRBV3-1 combines with J gene TRBJ2-1; the match to TRBD2 covers 14 bases. The sequencing sample was made of CD8+ T cells from PBMCs. The TCR was taken from a human donor with Susac syndrome. CDR3 sequence reads: CASSQDGRLAGGPMTYNEQFF. CDR3 sequence (DNA): TGTGCCAGCAGCCAAGATGGGAGACTAGCGGGAGGGCCGATGACCTACAATGAGCAGTTCTTC.